This T cell receptor beta chain was documented in a study of T cell repertoires in cytomegalovirus infection. Study-level background: Matching HLA type, along with CMV infection, was indicated by public TCR beta signatures.

On this clonotype itself: No antigen is known for it.

TCRdb analysed the reads with MiXCR anew, one entry per CDR3 protein. The sample lists roughly 860,000 distinct CDR3 sequences, about 33% occurring once. CDR1 and CDR2 from the germline V gene are MNHEY and SVGAGI. This CDR3 spans 16 amino acids. V shed 7 bases and J 6 bases; nucleotides not matched to a gene: 11. General study findings and limits: Ex vivo responses were dominated by HLA-C-restricted CMV-specific TCR beta clonotypes. CMV carriers with the relevant HLA were identified by cumulative public TCR beta family frequency.

The receptor comes from a human donor in good health (CMV status not recorded). Some clones in this sample may be carry-over from other donors' samples. Sequenced material: cultured CD8+ T cells from PBMCs, taken from culture after CMV antigen stimulation. The V call is TRBV6-5, the J call TRBJ2-3; 12 nucleotides align to TRBD2. The DNA of the CDR3 is TGTGCCAGCACTATGACTAGCGGGGGACTTCAGGATACGCAGTATTTT. This encodes CASTMTSGGLQDTQYF.